One and the same sample provided the 30 T cell receptor beta chains below, sequenced in a study of T cells in Graves' hyperthyroidism and ophthalmopathy. Amplified regions were TCR beta CDR3 sequences from RNA transcripts. Researchers ran a first-round RT-PCR on the TCR CDR3 using the HTBI primer set. A single record per CDR3 protein comes from TCRdb applying MiXCR to the multiplex PCR reads. The data contain about 420,000 distinct CDR3 sequences, 15% to 19% of them singletons. The sequenced sample consisted of blood. All receptors derive from a woman under 30 with Graves' hyperthyroidism.

This clonotype was seen more than once but under ten times. The V call is TRBV6-1, the J call TRBJ2-5; D not certain. The CDR3 covers 13 residues. The germline V and J ends were trimmed by 5 bases and 5 bases, with 12 bases remaining between them. Germline-derived CDR1 and CDR2 are MNHNS and SASEGT. Here the CDR3 DNA reads TGTGCCAGCAGTCAGGTTCCTCTCGAGACCCAGTACTTC. Its protein product is CASSQVPLETQYF.

This clonotype was observed many times. The genes are TRBV18 and TRBJ1-1, with D maybe TRBD1 (6 bases). Trimming took 6 bases from V and 4 from J, leaving 18 bases between them. CDR3 length: 15 amino acids. Germline V gene lookup returns CDR1 KGHSH and CDR2 LQKENI. The CDR3 protein is CASSLGQQVSTEAFF. For the CDR3, the DNA is TGTGCCAGCTCCCTAGGACAGCAGGTGAGCACTGAAGCTTTCTTT. The whole variable domain, filled in from reference TRBV18 and TRBJ1-1, reads NAGVMQNPRHLVRRRGQEARLRCSPMKGHSHVYWYRQLPEEGLKFMVYLQKENIIDESGMPKERFSAEFPKEGPSILRIQQVVRGDSAAYFCASSLGQQVSTEAFFGQGTRLTVV.

The chain is built from TRBV7-9 and TRBJ2-3; D may be TRBD1 or TRBD2 (7 bases each). Per the germline V gene, CDR1 is SEHNR and CDR2 is FQNEAQ (reference sequence). The CDR3 loop spans 16 amino acids. V gave up 3 bases and J gave up 1 base, with 14 bases separating them. The CDR3 nucleotides are TGTGCCAGCAGCTTCTACAGGGGAGGGGGCACAGATACGCAGTATTTT. Its translation: CASSFYRGGGTDTQYF.

V usage is TRBV24-1 and J usage is TRBJ2-3; 7 bases fit TRBD2. Germline CDR1 KGHDR, CDR2 SFDVKD. V trimming: 6 bases; J trimming: 2 bases; junction bases outside the gene matches: 4. The CDR3 loop spans 14 amino acids. CDR3: CATSSGRITDTQYF. CDR3 nucleotide sequence: TGTGCCACCAGTTCCGGGAGGATCACAGATACGCAGTATTTT.

This clonotype has a handful of counts. V usage is TRBV7-3 and J usage is TRBJ2-2, with 7 bases aligning to TRBD1. In germline, CDR1 is SGHTA, CDR2 FQGTGA. The CDR3 contains 15 residues. Unmatched junction bases numbered 10, after V lost 5 bases and J lost 7 bases. Here the CDR3 reads CASSRSAGGIGELFF. The CDR3 DNA sequence: TGTGCCAGCAGCAGATCGGCAGGGGGAATCGGGGAGCTGTTTTTT.

The sample holds many counts of this clonotype. The V call is TRBV3-1, the J call TRBJ1-4, with D unresolved. The CDR3 extends over 16 amino acids. CDR1 and CDR2 (germline): LGHDT, YNNKEL (reference sequence). Trimming took 0 bases from V and 0 from J, leaving 8 bases between them. CDR3 DNA: TGTGCCAGCAGCCAAGACAGACTTGCAACTAATGAAAAACTGTTTTTT. Its translation: CASSQDRLATNEKLFF. Variable domain in full (rest from reference TRBV3-1 and TRBJ1-4): DTAVSQTPKYLVTQMGNDKSIKCEQNLGHDTMYWYKQDSKKFLKIMFSYNNKELIINETVPNRFSPKSPDKAHLNLHINSLELGDSAVYFCASSQDRLATNEKLFFGSGTQLSVL.

About this clonotype: Being one base from a much bigger clone, this may be a read error. The chain recombines TRBV12-3 or TRBV12-4 with TRBJ1-4; the D gene is possibly TRBD1 (6 bases). The CDR3 consists of 16 residues. Trimming took off 5 bases at V and 12 bases at J, with 25 bases between the two ends. This CDR3 reads CASSQTRGRDTRELFF. CDR3 bases: TGTGCCAGCAGTCAAACTCGGGGCAGGGACACCCGTGAACTGTTTTTT.

CDR3 DNA: TGTGCCAGCAGCCACGCAGGCCTAGGGGACACCGGGGAGCTGTTTTTT. Protein: CASSHAGLGDTGELFF. The chain carries TRBV4-2 and TRBJ2-2, with D possibly matching TRBD1 (5 bases). The V and J ends lost 3 bases and 3 bases respectively, with 14 bases between them. This CDR3 contains 16 residues. Germline V gene sequence: CDR1 LGHNA, CDR2 YNFKEQ.

The V and J genes are TRBV11-2 and TRBJ2-2, with 11 bases identical to TRBD2. This CDR3 has 14 amino acids. V lost 11 bases and J lost 4; bases outside the gene matches: 6. Looked up from germline, CDR1 is SGHAT and CDR2 is FQNNGV. CDR3 in amino acids: CAGSGGAFTGELFF. For the CDR3, the DNA is TGTGCCGGTAGCGGGGGGGCTTTCACCGGGGAGCTGTTTTTT.

The chain employs TRBV10-1 and TRBJ2-3, with D tentatively TRBD1 or TRBD2 (5 bases each). Germline-derived CDR1 and CDR2 are WNHNN and SYGVQD (reference sequence). There are 14 residues in the CDR3. Between the trimmed V and J ends, which lost 8 bases and 4 bases, there was a span of 16 bases. The CDR3 here is CASSSSGRADTQYF. DNA of the CDR3: TGCGCCAGCTCGTCTTCGGGGCGGGCAGATACGCAGTATTTT.

The genes are TRBV28 and TRBJ2-4, with TRBD1 as a possible D gene (5 bases). This CDR3 has 14 amino acids. V was clipped by 3 bases and J by 6 bases, with 12 bases between them. The germline gives CDR1 MDHEN, CDR2 SYDVKM. CDR3 bases: TGTGCCAGCAGTTTTTACAGGATTAGAAACATTCAGTACTTC. This encodes CASSFYRIRNIQYF.

This clonotype was counted at least ten times. V is TRBV20-1 and J is TRBJ2-1; D is tentatively TRBD1 or TRBD2 (5 bases each). Germline loops: CDR1 DFQATT, CDR2 SNEGSKA (reference sequence). The CDR3 totals 14 residues. Trimming cost V 3 bases and J 4 bases, with 13 bases left between them. In nucleotides, the CDR3 is TGCAGTGCTAGTCAGGGAAGGACTTACAATGAGCAGTTCTTC. It is translated as CSASQGRTYNEQFF.

This clonotype has a count of ten or more. This sequence joins TRBV2 and TRBJ2-7, with D uncertain. Germline V lookup: CDR1 SNHLY, CDR2 FYNNEI. V was trimmed by 1 base and J by 3 bases, leaving 7 bases between them. This CDR3 has 13 residues. The CDR3 DNA is TGTGCCAGCAGTGAAGGCGGTTTCTACGAGCAGTACTTC. This translates into CASSEGGFYEQYF.

This clonotype was observed at least ten times. V usage is TRBV2 and J usage is TRBJ1-4; 7 bases fit TRBD1. Germline values: CDR1 SNHLY, CDR2 FYNNEI. The CDR3 runs to 13 residues. The junction had 4 bases not matched to a gene; V was cut back by 6 bases and J by 6 bases. In nucleotides, the CDR3 is TGTGCCAGCAGGTCGGGACAGCATGAAAAACTGTTTTTT. This gives the protein CASRSGQHEKLFF. Together with reference TRBV2 and TRBJ1-4, the CDR3 gives the full variable domain: EPEVTQTPSHQVTQMGQEVILRCVPISNHLYFYWYRQILGQKVEFLVSFYNNEISEKSEIFDDQFSVERPDGSNFTLKIRSTKLEDSAMYFCASRSGQHEKLFFGSGTQLSVL.

This clonotype came up many times. The V and J genes are TRBV5-5 and TRBJ2-3; TRBD1 or TRBD2 may be the D gene (5 bases each). Looked up from germline, CDR1 is SGHKS and CDR2 is YYEKEE (reference sequence). The V and J ends lost 1 base and 2 bases respectively, with 14 bases between them. The CDR3 contains 16 residues. CDR3 sequence: CASSLMWGTTTDTQYF. The CDR3 DNA follows: TGTGCCAGCAGCTTGATGTGGGGGACCACCACAGATACGCAGTATTTT.

In its sample, this clonotype was seen many times. The CDR3 bases are TGTGCCAGCAGCCGTGGGGGGCCCCGCGAGACCCAGTACTTC. Translating it yields CASSRGGPRETQYF. J is TRBJ2-5 and V is TRBV3-1, with D perhaps assigned TRBD1 or TRBD2 (6 bases each). Trimming removed 4 bases at V and 5 bases at J, with 14 bases between. The CDR3 sequence is 14 residues long. Looked up from germline, CDR1 is LGHDT and CDR2 is YNNKEL (reference sequence).

V gene TRBV7-2 combines with J gene TRBJ2-1, with a weak D call TRBD1 (5 bases). Per germline, CDR1 SGHTA and CDR2 FQGNSA. V lost 5 bases to trimming and J lost 7 bases, with 12 bases between them. The CDR3 is 13 residues long. The CDR3 bases are TGTGCCAGCAGCACTCAAGGACATAATGAGCAGTTCTTC. Translated: CASSTQGHNEQFF.

This clonotype was counted a few times. The V gene is TRBV5-1, the J gene TRBJ1-1; D might be TRBD1 (5 bases). The ends were cut back, 0 bases at V and 0 bases at J, with 15 bases in the middle. Germline loops: CDR1 SGHRS, CDR2 YFSETQ. The CDR3 sequence is 17 residues long. CDR3 coding DNA: TGCGCCAGCAGCTTGGAGGGGTTAGGGGTCATGAACACTGAAGCTTTCTTT. Translating gives CASSLEGLGVMNTEAFF.

This clonotype was counted a few times. The chain employs TRBV2 and TRBJ1-4; TRBD1 matches at 10 bases. V dropped 7 bases and J dropped 4; count of bases not matched to a gene: 18. CDR3 size: 19 residues. The V gene's germline CDR1 is SNHLY and CDR2 FYNNEI. The CDR3 bases are TGTGCCAGCATCAACCGTCCCGGGACAGGGGCTTCGGGTAATGAAAAACTGTTTTTT. Translation: CASINRPGTGASGNEKLFF.

This clonotype was seen only a few times. The chain is built from TRBV11-3 and TRBJ2-6; D may be TRBD1 or TRBD2 (5 bases each). Germline loops: CDR1 SGHNT, CDR2 YENEEA. This CDR3 has 13 residues. V was pared by 4 bases and J by 5 bases, with 6 bases between. The CDR3: CASSWGRANVLTF. The CDR3 region has the DNA TGTGCCAGCAGCTGGGGGAGGGCCAACGTCCTGACTTTC.

This clonotype has a count of ten or more. The V gene is TRBV7-6, the J gene TRBJ1-1, with TRBD1 as a possible D gene (6 bases). Germline CDR1 reads SGHVS; CDR2 reads FNYEAQ. The CDR3 length is 12 residues. Between the trimmed V and J ends, which lost 1 base and 9 bases, there was a span of 9 bases. The CDR3 coding sequence is TGTGCCAGCAGCTTAGAGGGGGTCAAAGCTTTCTTT. Residues: CASSLEGVKAFF.

The chain has TRBV18 and TRBJ1-1; TRBD1 might be the D (5 bases). The CDR3 loop spans 17 amino acids. Per the germline V gene, CDR1 is KGHSH and CDR2 is LQKENI. The germline V and J ends were trimmed by 3 bases and 1 base, with 18 bases remaining between them. CDR3 sequence reads: CASSPLGATTANTEAFF. The CDR3 DNA reads TGTGCCAGCTCACCGTTAGGAGCGACGACAGCGAACACTGAAGCTTTCTTT.

The chain uses TRBV5-1 and TRBJ1-6; D not resolved. CDR1 SGHRS and CDR2 YFSETQ come from the germline V gene. CDR3 length: 18 residues. Trimming took off 0 bases at V and 5 bases at J, with 18 bases between the two ends. CDR3 in DNA: TGCGCCAGCAGCTTGGCGACCCTAGGGCCCCCCAATAATTCACCCCTCCACTTT. Translation: CASSLATLGPPNNSPLHF.

Only a few counts were recorded for this clonotype. V usage is TRBV4-1 and J usage is TRBJ2-7, with 9 nucleotides matching TRBD2. The trim removed 1 base at V and 1 base at J, leaving 5 bases unmatched. The CDR3 is made up of 16 amino acids. Germline assignment: CDR1 MGHRA and CDR2 YSYEKL. CDR3 in amino acids: CASSQGLAGRSYEQYF. The DNA for the CDR3 is TGCGCCAGCAGCCAAGGGCTAGCGGGACGATCCTACGAGCAGTACTTC.

This clonotype was counted ten times or more. The chain is built from TRBV11-2 and TRBJ1-6; TRBD1 matches 7 bases. V lost 2 bases and J lost 2; bases outside the gene matches: 6. Looked up from germline, CDR1 is SGHAT and CDR2 is FQNNGV. This CDR3 comprises 17 residues. The CDR3 spells CASSLMSGGAYNSPLHF. The CDR3 region has the DNA TGTGCCAGCAGCTTAATGTCAGGGGGTGCCTATAATTCACCCCTCCACTTT.

This clonotype was counted at least ten times. The chain links TRBV5-1 to TRBJ2-5, with 8 bases identical to TRBD1. J was trimmed by 5 bases and V by 5 bases; bases with no gene match: 14. This CDR3 is 16 amino acids long. The germline V gene has CDR1 SGHRS and CDR2 YFSETQ. Written as DNA, the CDR3 is TGCGCCAGCAGTCCGAGTCCAGGGGGCAAGGGGGAGACCCAGTACTTC. As protein: CASSPSPGGKGETQYF. Supplemented by reference TRBV5-1 and TRBJ2-5, the full variable domain reads KAGVTQTPRYLIKTRGQQVTLSCSPISGHRSVSWYQQTPGQGLQFLFEYFSETQRNKGNFPGRFSGRQFSNSRSEMNVSTLELGDSALYLCASSPSPGGKGETQYFGPGTRLLVL.

Turning to this clonotype: This CDR3 fails to terminate in the conserved phenylalanine or tryptophan, so it likely reflects a read error. This chain uses TRBV12-3 or TRBV12-4 with TRBJ1-1; TRBD1 is a possible D gene (5 bases). Trimming removed 6 bases from V and 11 bases from J, with 13 bases in between. The CDR3 length is 11 residues. The CDR3 DNA follows: TGTGCCAGCAGGCTAGGGGTGGGGGCTTTCCTT. It specifies CASRLGVGAFL.

The rearrangement links TRBV20-1 to TRBJ2-5, with 11 bases lining up with TRBD2. Germline V gene sequence: CDR1 DFQATT, CDR2 SNEGSKA (reference sequence). J was trimmed by 2 bases and V by 6 bases; bases with no gene match: 8. This CDR3 is 15 amino acids long. The CDR3 DNA reads TGCAGTGCCACAACTAGCGGGAGAAGGCAAGAGACCCAGTACTTC. Its translation is CSATTSGRRQETQYF.

This clonotype has a count of ten or more. V gene TRBV11-2 combines with J gene TRBJ1-1; D is ambiguous. Germline assignment: CDR1 SGHAT and CDR2 FQNNGV. The CDR3 is 15 amino acids. The V and J ends lost 3 bases and 1 base respectively, with 12 bases between them. The CDR3 nucleotides read TGTGCCAGCAGCTTCGGTAGTCCTCAGAACACTGAAGCTTTCTTT. Its translation: CASSFGSPQNTEAFF.

This clonotype was seen at least ten times. A read error may produce the germline difference seen at one junction end. V usage is TRBV5-1 and J usage is TRBJ1-1; D is uncertain. This CDR3 has 13 amino acids. Germline CDR1 reads SGHRS; CDR2 reads YFSETQ. For the CDR3, the DNA is TGTGCCAGCAGCTTAGTGGCTAACACTGAAGCTTTCTTT. Encoded protein: CASSLVANTEAFF.